This TCR beta chain came from a study of CD8+ T cells in alopecia areata (dated by TCRdb to between 2018 and 2020). For the study in its entirety: To study T cell clonal expansion in alopecia areata, the researchers applied high-throughput TCRbeta sequencing to both the C3H/HeJ mouse model and human patients. TCRbeta CDR3 regions were amplified by immunoSEQ multiplex PCR using 35 Vbeta forward and 13 Jbeta reverse primers. Scalp clonality was compared across normal scalp (n=4), patchy alopecia areata scalp (n=8), and alopecia totalis/universalis scalp (n=8). RNA was obtained with the PAXgene miRNA kit for fixed scalp, the miRNeasy kit for PBMCs, and the RNeasy kit for mouse skin. On the human side, TCRbeta sequencing was run on scalp tissue and on sorted CD4+ and CD8+ peripheral blood T cells from healthy controls and from alopecia areata patients with either patchy or totalis/universalis disease.

Study-wide conclusions, independent of this receptor: Higher clonality and more expanded CD8+ clones were observed in lesional scalp than in normal scalp, particularly in alopecia totalis/universalis, a finding suggestive of antigenic drive. TCR sequences shared between patients were less clear than in mice, possibly partly because of HLA diversity in the patient population. Resident alphabeta T cells in normal human skin are also sequenced, complicating scalp TCR repertoire analysis, unlike mouse skin dominated by gammadelta T cells.

Library generation was performed with the immunoSEQ multiplex PCR assay. To provide template for TCR sequencing, every sample had RNA extracted and reverse transcribed into cDNA. First-strand cDNA was synthesized with SuperScript III using a 2:1 mix of oligo-dT and random hexamers. Amplification bias was assessed with a synthetic immune receptor repertoire, and residual bias was removed computationally. The source study handled its data this way. After raw reads were preprocessed to remove errors, the CDR3 was defined following IMGT conventions as running from the conserved cysteine to phenylalanine. Clonality was computed as 1 minus the Shannon entropy, with the entropy normalized by log2 of the number of productive unique TCRs. Scalp TCRbeta sequences were cross-referenced with sorted blood CD4 and CD8 repertoires so that the CD4 or CD8 identity of scalp clones could be inferred. TCRdb obtained this table from immuneACCESS and retained in-frame rearrangements with V and J assigned. These tables miss some clones; where compared with another copy, unresolved V genes account for less than half of the shortfall, and the remainder is unexplained. That table supplies the V and J calls and clone size; D and trimming were determined from the DNA. The sample yields over 90,000 clones; around 60% were counted once. 7.5% to 9% of the sample lies in the top ten.

PBMCs were isolated by density centrifugation and stained for CD3, CD4 and CD8, after which CD4+ and CD8+ T cells were sorted on a FACSAria. Scalp biopsies and blood samples were provided by unaffected controls. As encoded in the germline V gene (reference sequence), CDR1 is MNHEY while CDR2 is SMNVEV. Including cysteine and phenylalanine, the CDR3 has 15 amino acids. Only the CDR3 DNA is retained, 45 bases long and in frame from the first base. Trimming costs V 1 base and J 1 base, and their ends lie 11 bases apart. This clone has more than one count but fewer than ten. The antigen it binds to is not known. No base quality values were provided; no much bigger clone lies one nucleotide off.

The sequenced sample consisted of CD4+ T cells sorted from blood. This receptor chain uses TRBV27 and TRBJ2-7; the D gene could be either TRBD1 or TRBD2, each agreeing at 5 bases. The receptor comes from a human donor in good health. The CDR3 is CASSLLPGTSYEQYF. In nucleotide form, the sequence is TGTGCCAGCAGTTTATTGCCAGGGACGTCCTACGAGCAGTACTTC.